This TCR beta chain was sequenced during a study of cytomegalovirus exposure and HLA in healthy donors. The CDR3 contains 14 residues. Trimming removed 1 base at V and 6 bases at J, with 12 bases between. Germline V gene sequence: CDR1 SGHTA, CDR2 FQGNSA. The repertoire was sequenced with immunoSEQ multiplex PCR; TCRdb's copy has only in-frame clones and lacks some. The table has some 250,000 clones, 90% seen once; the top ten hold under 4%. The sample comprised PBMCs. This receptor was obtained from a woman aged 30 to 39 in good health and CMV-seronegative. The chain is built from TRBV7-2 and TRBJ1-2; no firm D call. CDR3 amino acids: CASSLVPGPHGYTF. CDR3 DNA: TGTGCCAGCAGCTTAGTCCCAGGCCCCCATGGCTACACCTTC. Based on the CDR3 plus reference TRBV7-2 and TRBJ1-2, the full variable domain is GAGVSQSPSNKVTEKGKDVELRCDPISGHTALYWYRQSLGQGLEFLIYFQGNSAPDKSGLPSDRFSAERTGGSVSTLTIQRTQQEDSAVYLCASSLVPGPHGYTFGSGTRLTVV.